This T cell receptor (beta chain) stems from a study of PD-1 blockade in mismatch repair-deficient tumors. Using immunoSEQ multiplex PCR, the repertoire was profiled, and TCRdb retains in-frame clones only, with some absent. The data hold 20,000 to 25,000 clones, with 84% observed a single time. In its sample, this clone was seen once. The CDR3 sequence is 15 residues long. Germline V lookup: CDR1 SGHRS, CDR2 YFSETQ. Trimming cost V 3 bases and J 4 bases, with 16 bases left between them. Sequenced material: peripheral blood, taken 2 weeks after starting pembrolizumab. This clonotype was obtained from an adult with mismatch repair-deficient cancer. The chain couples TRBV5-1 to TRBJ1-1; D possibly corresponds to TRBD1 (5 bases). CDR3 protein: CASSSLGGGTTEAFF. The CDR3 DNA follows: TGCGCCAGCAGCTCCCTGGGGGGAGGGACCACTGAAGCTTTCTTT.